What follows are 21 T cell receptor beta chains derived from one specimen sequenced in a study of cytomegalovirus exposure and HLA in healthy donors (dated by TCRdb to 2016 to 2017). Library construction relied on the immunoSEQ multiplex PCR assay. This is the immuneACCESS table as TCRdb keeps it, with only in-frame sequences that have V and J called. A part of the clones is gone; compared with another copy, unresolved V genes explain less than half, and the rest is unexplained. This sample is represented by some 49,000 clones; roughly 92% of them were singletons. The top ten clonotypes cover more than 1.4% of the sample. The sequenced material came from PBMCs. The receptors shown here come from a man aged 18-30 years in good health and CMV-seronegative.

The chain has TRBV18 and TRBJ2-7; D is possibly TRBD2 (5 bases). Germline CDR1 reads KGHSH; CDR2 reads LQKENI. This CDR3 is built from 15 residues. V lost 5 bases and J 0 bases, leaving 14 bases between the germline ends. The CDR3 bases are TGTGCCAGCTCAACAGAGGGTTTTGGCTCCTACGAGCAGTACTTC. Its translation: CASSTEGFGSYEQYF.

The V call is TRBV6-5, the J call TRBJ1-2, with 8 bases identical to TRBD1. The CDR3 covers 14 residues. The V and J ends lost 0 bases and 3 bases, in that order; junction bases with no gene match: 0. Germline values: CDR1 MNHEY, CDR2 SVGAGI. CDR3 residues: CASSYSDRDYGYTF. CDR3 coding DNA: TGTGCCAGCAGTTACTCGGACAGGGACTATGGCTACACCTTC.

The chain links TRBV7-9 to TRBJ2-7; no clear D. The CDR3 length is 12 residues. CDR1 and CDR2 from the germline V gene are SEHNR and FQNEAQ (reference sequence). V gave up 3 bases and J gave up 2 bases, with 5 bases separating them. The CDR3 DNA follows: TGTGCCAGCAGCTTTACTCCCTACGAGCAGTACTTC. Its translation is CASSFTPYEQYF.

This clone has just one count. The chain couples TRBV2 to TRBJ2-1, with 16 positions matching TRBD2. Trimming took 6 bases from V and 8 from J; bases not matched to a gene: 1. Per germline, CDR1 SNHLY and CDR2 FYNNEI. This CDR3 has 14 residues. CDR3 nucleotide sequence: TGTGCCAGCAGGGGACTAGCGGGAGGGTATGAGCAGTTCTTC. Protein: CASRGLAGGYEQFF.

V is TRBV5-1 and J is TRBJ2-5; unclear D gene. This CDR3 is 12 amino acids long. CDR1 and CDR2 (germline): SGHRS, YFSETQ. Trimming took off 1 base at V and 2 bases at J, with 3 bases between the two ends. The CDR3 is CASSLYQETQYF. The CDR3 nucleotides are TGCGCCAGCAGCTTGTATCAAGAGACCCAGTACTTC.

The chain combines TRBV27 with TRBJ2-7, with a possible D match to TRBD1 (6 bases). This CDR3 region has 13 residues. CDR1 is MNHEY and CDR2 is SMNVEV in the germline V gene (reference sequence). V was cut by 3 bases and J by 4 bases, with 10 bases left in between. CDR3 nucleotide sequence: TGTGCCAGCAGTTTGACAGGAGTTTACGAGCAGTACTTC. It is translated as CASSLTGVYEQYF.

This CDR3 reads CATSRASLYGYTF. Here the CDR3 DNA reads TGTGCCACCAGCAGAGCTTCACTCTATGGCTACACCTTC. The rearrangement uses TRBV15 and TRBJ1-2, with no clear D. V dropped 1 base and J dropped 4 bases, with 7 bases sitting between them. The CDR3 length is 13 residues. The germline gives CDR1 LNHNV, CDR2 YYDKDF (reference sequence).

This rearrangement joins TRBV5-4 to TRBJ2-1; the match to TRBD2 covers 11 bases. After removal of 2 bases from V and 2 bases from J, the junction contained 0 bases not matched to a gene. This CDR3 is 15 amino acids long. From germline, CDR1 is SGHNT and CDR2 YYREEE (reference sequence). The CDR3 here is CASSFSGRAYNEQFF. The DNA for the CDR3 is TGTGCCAGCAGCTTTAGCGGGAGGGCCTACAATGAGCAGTTCTTC.

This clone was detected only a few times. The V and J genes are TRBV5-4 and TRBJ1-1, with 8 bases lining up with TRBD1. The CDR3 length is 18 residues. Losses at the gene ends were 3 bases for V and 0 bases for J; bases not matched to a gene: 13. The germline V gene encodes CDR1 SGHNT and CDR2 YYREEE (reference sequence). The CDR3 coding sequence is TGTGCCAGCAGCTCCTTAACAGGGGGTAGTGGTATGAACACTGAAGCTTTCTTT. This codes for CASSSLTGGSGMNTEAFF.

CDR3 sequence: CASSAQSMNTEAFF. The CDR3 DNA sequence: TGTGCCAGCAGTGCACAGTCCATGAACACTGAAGCTTTCTTT. The genes are TRBV2 and TRBJ1-1; no definite D call. The CDR3 has 14 residues. The germline V gene encodes CDR1 SNHLY and CDR2 FYNNEI. V was shortened by 4 bases and J by 0 bases, with 9 bases between the two germline ends.

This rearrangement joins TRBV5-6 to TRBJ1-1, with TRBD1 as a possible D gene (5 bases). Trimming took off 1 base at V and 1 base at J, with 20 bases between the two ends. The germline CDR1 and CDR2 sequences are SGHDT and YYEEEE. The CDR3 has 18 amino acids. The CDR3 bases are TGTGCCAGCAGCTTGTTATGGTCTGGGTGGAGGGGGAACACTGAAGCTTTCTTT. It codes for CASSLLWSGWRGNTEAFF.

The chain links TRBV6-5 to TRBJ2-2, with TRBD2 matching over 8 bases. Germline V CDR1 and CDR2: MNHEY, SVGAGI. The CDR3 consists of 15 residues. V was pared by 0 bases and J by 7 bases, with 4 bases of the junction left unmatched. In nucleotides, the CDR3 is TGTGCCAGCAGTTACTCGGGACTAGAGGACGGGGAGCTGTTTTTT. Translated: CASSYSGLEDGELFF.

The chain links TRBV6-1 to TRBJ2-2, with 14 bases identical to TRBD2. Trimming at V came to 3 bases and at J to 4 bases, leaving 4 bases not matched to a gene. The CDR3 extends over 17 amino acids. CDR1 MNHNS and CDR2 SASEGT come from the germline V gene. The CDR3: CASSEGLAGAVTGELFF. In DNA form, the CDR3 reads TGTGCCAGCAGTGAGGGACTAGCGGGGGCCGTCACCGGGGAGCTGTTTTTT.

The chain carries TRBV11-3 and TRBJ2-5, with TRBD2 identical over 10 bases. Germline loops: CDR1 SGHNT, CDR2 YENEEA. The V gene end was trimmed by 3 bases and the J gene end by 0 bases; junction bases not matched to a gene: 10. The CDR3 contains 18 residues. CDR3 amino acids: CASSFAAGGPGYQETQYF. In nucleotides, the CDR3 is TGTGCCAGCAGCTTTGCAGCGGGAGGGCCCGGGTACCAAGAGACCCAGTACTTC. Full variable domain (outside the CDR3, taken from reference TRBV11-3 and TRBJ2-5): EAGVVQSPRYKIIEKKQPVAFWCNPISGHNTLYWYLQNLGQGPELLIRYENEEAVDDSQLPKDRFSAERLKGVDSTLKIQPAELGDSAVYLCASSFAAGGPGYQETQYFGPGTRLLVL.

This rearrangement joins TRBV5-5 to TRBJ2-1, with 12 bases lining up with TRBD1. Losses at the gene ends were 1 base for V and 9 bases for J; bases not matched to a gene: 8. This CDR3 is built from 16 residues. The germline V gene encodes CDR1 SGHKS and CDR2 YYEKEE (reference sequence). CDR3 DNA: TGTGCCAGCAGCTTGTCCCCGGGACAGGGGGCTGGTGAGCAGTTCTTC. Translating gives CASSLSPGQGAGEQFF.

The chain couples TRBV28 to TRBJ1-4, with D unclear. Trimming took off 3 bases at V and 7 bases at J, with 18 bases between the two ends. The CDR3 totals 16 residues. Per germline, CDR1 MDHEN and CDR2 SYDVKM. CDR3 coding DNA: TGTGCCAGCAGTTTCCGGGGTTTGGGAGTGAGTGAAAAACTGTTTTTT. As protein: CASSFRGLGVSEKLFF.

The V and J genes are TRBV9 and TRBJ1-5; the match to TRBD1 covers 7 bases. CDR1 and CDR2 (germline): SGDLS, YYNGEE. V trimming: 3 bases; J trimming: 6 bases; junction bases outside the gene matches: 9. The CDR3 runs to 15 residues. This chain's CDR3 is CASSAGTEVGQPQHF. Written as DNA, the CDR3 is TGTGCCAGCAGCGCTGGGACAGAAGTTGGTCAGCCCCAGCATTTT.

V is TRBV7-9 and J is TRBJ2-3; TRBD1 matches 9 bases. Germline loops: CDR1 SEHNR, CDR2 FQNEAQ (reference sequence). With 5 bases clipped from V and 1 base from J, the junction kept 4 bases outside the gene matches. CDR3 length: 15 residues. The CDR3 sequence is CASSPWTGGTDTQYF. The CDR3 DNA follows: TGTGCCAGCAGCCCCTGGACAGGGGGCACAGATACGCAGTATTTT.

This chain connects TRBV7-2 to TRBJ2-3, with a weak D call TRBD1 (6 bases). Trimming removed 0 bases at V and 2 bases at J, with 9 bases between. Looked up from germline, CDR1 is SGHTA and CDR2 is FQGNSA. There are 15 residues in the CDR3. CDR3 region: CASSLAGGSTDTQYF. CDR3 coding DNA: TGTGCCAGCAGCTTAGCAGGGGGATCCACAGATACGCAGTATTTT.

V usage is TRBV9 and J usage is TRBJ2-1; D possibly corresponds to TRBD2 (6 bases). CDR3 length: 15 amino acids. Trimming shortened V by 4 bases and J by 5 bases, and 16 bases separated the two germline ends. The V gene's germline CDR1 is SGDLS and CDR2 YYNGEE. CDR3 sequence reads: CASSPRVAENNEQFF. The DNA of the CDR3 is TGTGCCAGCAGCCCCCGGGTAGCGGAGAACAATGAGCAGTTCTTC. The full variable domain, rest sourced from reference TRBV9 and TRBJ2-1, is DSGVTQTPKHLITATGQRVTLRCSPRSGDLSVYWYQQSLDQGLQFLIQYYNGEERAKGNILERFSAQQFPDLHSELNLSSLELGDSALYFCASSPRVAENNEQFFGPGTRLTVL.

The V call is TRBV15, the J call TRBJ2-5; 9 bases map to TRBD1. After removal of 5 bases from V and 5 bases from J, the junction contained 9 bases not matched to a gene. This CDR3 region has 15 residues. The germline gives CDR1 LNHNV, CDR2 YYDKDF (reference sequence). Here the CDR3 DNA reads TGTGCCACCAGCGTGGACAGGGGAGGTAGCGAGACCCAGTACTTC. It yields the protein CATSVDRGGSETQYF.